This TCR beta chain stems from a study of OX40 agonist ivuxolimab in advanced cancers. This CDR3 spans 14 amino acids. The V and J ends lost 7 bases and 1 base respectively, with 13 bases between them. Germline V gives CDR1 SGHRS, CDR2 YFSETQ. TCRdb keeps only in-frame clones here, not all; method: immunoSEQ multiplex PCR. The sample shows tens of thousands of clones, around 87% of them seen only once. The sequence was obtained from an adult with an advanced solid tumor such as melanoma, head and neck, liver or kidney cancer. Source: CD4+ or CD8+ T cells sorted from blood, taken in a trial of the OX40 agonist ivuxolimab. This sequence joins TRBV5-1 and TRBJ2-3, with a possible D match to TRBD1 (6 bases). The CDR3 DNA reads TGCGCCAGCCGGGACACCGGAGGCACAGATACGCAGTATTTT. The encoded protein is CASRDTGGTDTQYF. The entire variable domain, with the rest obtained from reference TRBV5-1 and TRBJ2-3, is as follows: KAGVTQTPRYLIKTRGQQVTLSCSPISGHRSVSWYQQTPGQGLQFLFEYFSETQRNKGNFPGRFSGRQFSNSRSEMNVSTLELGDSALYLCASRDTGGTDTQYFGPGTRLTVL.